The 17 T cell receptor beta chains given below trace back to one sample, sequenced in a study of cytomegalovirus exposure and HLA in healthy donors (dated by TCRdb to 2016 to 2017). The receptor library was made with the immunoSEQ multiplex PCR assay. For the multiplex PCR, a mixture combining 60 forward primers for TCR Vbeta segments and 13 reverse primers for TCR Jbeta segments was used. TCRdb's version of the immuneACCESS table is confined to in-frame rearrangements and falls short of the full clone set. An unresolved V gene accounts for under half of the shortfall where checked; the remainder is of unknown origin. The sample profile shows about 300,000 clones; approximately 90% of them were found once. 3.5% to 4% of the sample comes from the top ten. Specimen: PBMCs. The receptors here all came from a man aged 40-50 years in good health and CMV-seropositive.

J is TRBJ2-1 and V is TRBV28; 11 bases agree with TRBD2. Germline values: CDR1 MDHEN, CDR2 SYDVKM. Trimming at V came to 3 bases and at J to 2 bases, leaving 3 bases not matched to a gene. The CDR3 has 16 amino acids. DNA of the CDR3: TGTGCCAGCAGTTTTAGCGGGAGGGCCGCCTACAATGAGCAGTTCTTC. It is translated as CASSFSGRAAYNEQFF. Variable domain in full (rest from reference TRBV28 and TRBJ2-1): DVKVTQSSRYLVKRTGEKVFLECVQDMDHENMFWYRQDPGLGLRLIYFSYDVKMKEKGDIPEGYSVSREKKERFSLILESASTNQTSMYLCASSFSGRAAYNEQFFGPGTRLTVL.

The chain has TRBV27 and TRBJ2-6, with D perhaps matching TRBD2 (5 bases). The CDR3 sequence is 20 residues long. Germline V gene data show CDR1 as MNHEY and CDR2 as SMNVEV (reference sequence). Trimming took 5 bases from V and 1 from J, leaving 24 bases between them. The CDR3 reads CASSPLAGIADHSGANVLTF. The CDR3 nucleotides are TGTGCCAGCAGTCCCCTCGCCGGGATAGCCGATCATTCTGGGGCCAACGTCCTGACTTTC.

DNA for the CDR3: TGTGCCAGCAGCCAAGCTACCTTGACTAGCGGGAGTAACATTCAGTACTTC. Its protein is CASSQATLTSGSNIQYF. V is TRBV4-2 and J is TRBJ2-4, with 12 bases fitting TRBD2. Germline V gives CDR1 LGHNA, CDR2 YNFKEQ. The CDR3 is 17 amino acids. The ends lost 1 base at V and 7 bases at J; junction bases unmatched: 8.

The chain couples TRBV6-6 to TRBJ2-1; 9 positions agree with TRBD2. V dropped 4 bases and J dropped 3; count of bases not matched to a gene: 7. Per the germline V gene, CDR1 is MNHNY and CDR2 is SVGAGI (reference sequence). The CDR3 has 16 residues. This chain's CDR3 is CASSSTRTSDYNEQFF. CDR3 DNA sequence: TGTGCCAGCAGTTCGACGAGGACTAGCGACTACAATGAGCAGTTCTTC.

This chain links TRBV28 with TRBJ2-7, with a tentative D call TRBD2 (5 bases). V was shortened by 6 bases and J by 7 bases, with 13 bases between the two germline ends. The CDR3 sequence is 12 residues long. The V gene's germline CDR1 is MDHEN and CDR2 SYDVKM. The CDR3 protein is CASRGSIWEQYF. Written as DNA, the CDR3 is TGTGCCAGCAGGGGGAGTATCTGGGAGCAGTACTTC.

In this sample, this clone turned up once. The V and J genes are TRBV6-1 and TRBJ2-3, with TRBD1 matching 9 bases. Trimming took 8 bases from V and 7 from J; bases not matched to a gene: 13. The CDR3 totals 15 residues. The germline V gene encodes CDR1 MNHNS and CDR2 SASEGT. The CDR3 DNA sequence: TGTGCCAGCGTCCGAACAGGGGGCGCGGAAAATACGCAGTATTTT. Residues: CASVRTGGAENTQYF.

The V gene is TRBV28, the J gene TRBJ2-7; 11 positions agree with TRBD2. The germline gives CDR1 MDHEN, CDR2 SYDVKM. The CDR3 consists of 16 residues. The trim removed 6 bases at V and 0 bases at J, leaving 7 bases unmatched. The DNA for the CDR3 is TGTGCCAGCAGGTACGGACTAGCGGGCCTCTCCTACGAGCAGTACTTC. Amino acids: CASRYGLAGLSYEQYF.

This rearrangement joins TRBV28 to TRBJ2-3; D gene unclear. With 3 bases removed from V and 0 bases from J, the gap between germline ends came to 10 bases. The CDR3 is 15 residues long. Per germline, CDR1 MDHEN and CDR2 SYDVKM. The CDR3 loop reads CASSLTYRSTDTQYF. In nucleotides, the CDR3 is TGTGCCAGCAGTTTGACTTACCGAAGCACAGATACGCAGTATTTT.

This chain links TRBV2 with TRBJ1-4, with 8 bases fitting TRBD1. Trimming removed 8 bases from V and 8 bases from J; junction bases left unmatched: 10. CDR1 and CDR2 (germline): SNHLY, FYNNEI. This CDR3 has 14 amino acids. The CDR3 spells CASGTGRGREKLFF. The CDR3 nucleotides read TGTGCCAGCGGGACAGGCCGAGGGCGCGAAAAACTGTTTTTT.

This clone was seen only a few times. The rearrangement uses TRBV5-4 and TRBJ2-7; D is ambiguous. V shed 3 bases and J shed 6 bases, with 10 bases lying between them. CDR1 SGHNT and CDR2 YYREEE come from the germline V gene (reference sequence). This CDR3 region has 12 residues. The CDR3 spells CASSSEVPEQYF. In DNA form, the CDR3 reads TGTGCCAGCAGCTCTGAGGTGCCCGAGCAGTACTTC.

The V and J genes are TRBV2 and TRBJ2-7; 8 bases are shared with TRBD2. V shed 2 bases and J 4 bases; nucleotides not matched to a gene: 7. This CDR3 region has 15 residues. Germline assignment: CDR1 SNHLY and CDR2 FYNNEI. CDR3 protein: CASSEIPGGNYEQYF. The DNA for the CDR3 is TGTGCCAGCAGTGAAATACCGGGAGGGAATTACGAGCAGTACTTC.

The V and J genes are TRBV2 and TRBJ1-1, with a weak D call TRBD1 (6 bases). V was pared by 6 bases and J by 1 base, with 15 bases between. CDR1 and CDR2 (germline): SNHLY, FYNNEI. CDR3 length equals 15 residues. CDR3 nucleotides: TGTGCCAGCAGGTCGATCGGGACACAGAACACTGAAGCTTTCTTT. This translates into CASRSIGTQNTEAFF.

The genes are TRBV7-6 and TRBJ1-4; 8 bases match TRBD1. V gave up 5 bases and J gave up 3 bases; unmatched junction bases: 5. Germline values: CDR1 SGHVS, CDR2 FNYEAQ. The CDR3 has 15 amino acids. In DNA, the CDR3 is TGTGCCAGCAGCACCCGGACAGGGCCTAATGAAAAACTGTTTTTT. Its protein product is CASSTRTGPNEKLFF.

The chain combines TRBV28 with TRBJ2-3, with 14 bases identical to TRBD2. The J segment lost 5 bases and the V segment lost 5 bases, leaving 21 bases of the junction unmatched. The germline CDR1 and CDR2 sequences are MDHEN and SYDVKM. The CDR3 is made up of 21 amino acids. The CDR3 DNA follows: TGTGCCAGCAGTCGTAACCGACTAGCGGGAGGGACCCCTTACTCCGTAGATACGCAGTATTTT. Its translation is CASSRNRLAGGTPYSVDTQYF.

V gene TRBV28 combines with J gene TRBJ1-1; 8 nucleotides align to TRBD1. The germline CDR1 and CDR2 sequences are MDHEN and SYDVKM. The CDR3 has 15 amino acids. V was pared by 2 bases and J by 4 bases, with 6 bases of the junction left unmatched. CDR3 sequence (DNA): TGTGCCAGCAGTTTAGCGACAGGGGTGCGCACTGAAGCTTTCTTT. Translated, it gives CASSLATGVRTEAFF. Drawing the rest from reference TRBV28 and TRBJ1-1, the complete variable domain is DVKVTQSSRYLVKRTGEKVFLECVQDMDHENMFWYRQDPGLGLRLIYFSYDVKMKEKGDIPEGYSVSREKKERFSLILESASTNQTSMYLCASSLATGVRTEAFFGQGTRLTVV.

In this sample, this clone turned up a few times. At the DNA level, this CDR3 is encoded by other sequences in the same sample as well. V is TRBV6-1 and J is TRBJ1-1; D ambiguous. The germline V gene encodes CDR1 MNHNS and CDR2 SASEGT. The CDR3 extends over 13 amino acids. The V end was cut by 0 bases, the J end by 5 bases, with 7 bases between. The CDR3 spells CASSEARGTEAFF. The CDR3 nucleotides read TGTGCCAGCAGTGAAGCAAGAGGGACTGAAGCTTTCTTT.

The chain is built from TRBV2 and TRBJ2-3, with 7 bases that match TRBD2. The CDR3 consists of 15 residues. After removal of 2 bases from V and 2 bases from J, the junction contained 4 bases not matched to a gene. Per germline, CDR1 SNHLY and CDR2 FYNNEI. In nucleotides, the CDR3 is TGTGCCAGCAGTGAATCTAGCGGCCTCACAGATACGCAGTATTTT. Its translation: CASSESSGLTDTQYF.